This T cell receptor (beta chain) was retrieved from a study of blood T cell repertoires in COVID-19. Study in general: Collection of acute and convalescent COVID-19 samples took place in the United States, Italy and Spain. The cDNA or gDNA used as material had been derived from T cells, B-cell-depleted T cells, or PBMCs.

CDR3 size: 20 residues. V was clipped by 0 bases and J by 0 bases, with 19 bases between them. Study processing details: Amplification with reference gene primers provided the estimates of nucleated cell counts. Method: immunoSEQ multiplex PCR; TCRdb's copy keeps in-frame clones and lacks some. That table supplies the V and J calls and clone size; D and trimming were determined from the DNA. This sample carries some 390,000 clones, about 88% of them seen once, and the ten largest clones take around 3%. The rearrangement joins TRBV5-3 to TRBJ1-6, with no clear D. TRBV5-3 is classed as an ORF, of uncertain function. The sequence was collected from a human donor in a cohort sampled during active COVID-19. Input material: peripheral blood. This CDR3 is CARSLGKFQTFSSYNSPLHF. CDR3 sequence (DNA): TGTGCCAGAAGCTTGGGAAAGTTTCAGACTTTTAGCTCCTATAATTCACCCCTCCACTTT.